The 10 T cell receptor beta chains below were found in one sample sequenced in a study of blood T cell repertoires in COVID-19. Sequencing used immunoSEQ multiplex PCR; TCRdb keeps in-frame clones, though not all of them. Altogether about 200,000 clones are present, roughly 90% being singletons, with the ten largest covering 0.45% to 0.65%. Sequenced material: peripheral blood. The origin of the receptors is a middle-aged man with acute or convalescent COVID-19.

This CDR3 is CASSYLNLVLVGRRPYNEQFF. The CDR3 DNA reads TGTGCCAGCAGTTACCTCAATCTAGTTCTAGTAGGCCGCCGCCCTTACAATGAGCAGTTCTTC. The genes are TRBV6-2 or TRBV6-3 and TRBJ2-1; D is unresolved. The CDR3 is 21 amino acids. Germline loops: CDR1 MNHEY, CDR2 SVGEGT. Trimming stripped 2 bases from V and 4 bases from J, with 30 bases between.

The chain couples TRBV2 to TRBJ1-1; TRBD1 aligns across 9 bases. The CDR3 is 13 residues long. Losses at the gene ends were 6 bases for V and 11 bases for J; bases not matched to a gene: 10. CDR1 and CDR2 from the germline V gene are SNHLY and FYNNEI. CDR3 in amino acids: CASSQRDREKAFF. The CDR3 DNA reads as TGTGCCAGCAGCCAAAGGGACAGGGAGAAGGCTTTCTTT.

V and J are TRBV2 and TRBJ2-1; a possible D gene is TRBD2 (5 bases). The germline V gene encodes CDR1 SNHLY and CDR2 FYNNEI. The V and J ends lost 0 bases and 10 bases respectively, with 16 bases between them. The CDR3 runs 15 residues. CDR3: CASSEALRGRSEQFF. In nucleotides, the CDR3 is TGTGCCAGCAGTGAAGCGCTTCGGGGAAGGTCCGAGCAGTTCTTC.

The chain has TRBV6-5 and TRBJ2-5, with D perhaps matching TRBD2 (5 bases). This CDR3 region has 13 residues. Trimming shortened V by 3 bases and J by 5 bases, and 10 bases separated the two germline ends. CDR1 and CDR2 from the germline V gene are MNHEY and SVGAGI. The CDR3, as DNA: TGTGCCAGCAGTTATCATCAGCGGGAGACCCAGTACTTC. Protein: CASSYHQRETQYF.

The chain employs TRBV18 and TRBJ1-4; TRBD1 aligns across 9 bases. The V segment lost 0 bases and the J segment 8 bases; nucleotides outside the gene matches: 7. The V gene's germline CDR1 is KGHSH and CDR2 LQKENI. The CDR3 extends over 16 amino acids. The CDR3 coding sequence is TGTGCCAGCTCACCACCGGTGGACAGGGGTTTCGAAAAACTGTTTTTT. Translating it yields CASSPPVDRGFEKLFF.

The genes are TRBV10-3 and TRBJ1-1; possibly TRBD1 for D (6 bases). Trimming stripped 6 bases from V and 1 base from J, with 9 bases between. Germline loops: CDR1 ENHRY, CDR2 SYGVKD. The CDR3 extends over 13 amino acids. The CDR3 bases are TGTGCCATCAGGGACAGCGCGAACACTGAAGCTTTCTTT. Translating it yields CAIRDSANTEAFF.

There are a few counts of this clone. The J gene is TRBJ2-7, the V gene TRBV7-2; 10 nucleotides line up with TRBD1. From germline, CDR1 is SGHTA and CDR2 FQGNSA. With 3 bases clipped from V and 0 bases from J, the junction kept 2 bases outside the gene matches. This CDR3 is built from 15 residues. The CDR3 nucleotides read TGTGCCAGCAGCTTGGGGACAGGGGACTCCTACGAGCAGTACGTC. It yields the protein CASSLGTGDSYEQYV.

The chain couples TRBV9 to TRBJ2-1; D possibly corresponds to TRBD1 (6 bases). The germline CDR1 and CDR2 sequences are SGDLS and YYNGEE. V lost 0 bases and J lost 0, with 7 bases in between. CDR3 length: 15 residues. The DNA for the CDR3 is TGTGCCAGCAGCGTAGCAGGGGACTCCTACAATGAGCAGTTCTTC. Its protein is CASSVAGDSYNEQFF.

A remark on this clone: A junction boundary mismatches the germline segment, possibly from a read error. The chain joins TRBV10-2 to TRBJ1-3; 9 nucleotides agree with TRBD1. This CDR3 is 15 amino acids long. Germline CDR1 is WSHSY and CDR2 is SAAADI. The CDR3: CAGRAGTGRGNTIYF. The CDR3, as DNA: TGCGCCGGCAGAGCCGGGACAGGGCGGGGAAACACCATATATTTT.

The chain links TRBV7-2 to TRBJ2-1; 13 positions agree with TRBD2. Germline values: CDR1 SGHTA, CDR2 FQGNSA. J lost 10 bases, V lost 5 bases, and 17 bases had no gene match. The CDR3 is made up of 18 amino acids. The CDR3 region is CASSPRGPWTSGGIEQFF. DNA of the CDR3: TGTGCCAGCAGCCCACGCGGACCCTGGACTAGCGGGGGAATAGAGCAGTTCTTC. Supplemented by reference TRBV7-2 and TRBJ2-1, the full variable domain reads GAGVSQSPSNKVTEKGKDVELRCDPISGHTALYWYRQSLGQGLEFLIYFQGNSAPDKSGLPSDRFSAERTGGSVSTLTIQRTQQEDSAVYLCASSPRGPWTSGGIEQFFGPGTRLTVL.